A single sample is the source of the 18 T cell receptor beta chains below, sequenced in a study of control samples from healthy donors and cancer patients (dated by TCRdb to 2018 to 2021). Library generation was performed with the immunoSEQ multiplex PCR assay. TCRdb took over this immuneACCESS table, retaining in-frame rearrangements with V and J assigned. Such tables are incomplete; in checked studies, under half of the missing clones stem from an unresolved V gene, and the remainder is unexplained. The sample table records about 70,000 clones; about 95% of these occur just once. Around 2.8% of the sample rests with the top ten. The source material was blood. All receptors derive from a woman in her thirties in good health.

This clone was recorded once. This chain connects TRBV4-1 to TRBJ2-1; 9 bases are a match to TRBD1. From germline, CDR1 is MGHRA and CDR2 YSYEKL. This CDR3 contains 14 residues. The J segment lost 7 bases and the V segment lost 3 bases, leaving 4 bases of the junction unmatched. DNA of the CDR3: TGCGCCAGCAGCCAGGGACAGGGAGAGAATGAGCAGTTCTTC. Protein sequence: CASSQGQGENEQFF.

J is TRBJ2-5 and V is TRBV7-9; possible D gene TRBD2, 6 bases. The CDR3 consists of 13 residues. The germline V and J ends were trimmed by 4 bases and 5 bases, with 11 bases remaining between them. The germline CDR1 and CDR2 sequences are SEHNR and FQNEAQ (reference sequence). The CDR3 region is CASSSRGPETQYF. The CDR3, as DNA: TGTGCCAGCAGCTCGCGGGGTCCTGAGACCCAGTACTTC.

The genes are TRBV9 and TRBJ2-1; weak D call: TRBD1 (5 bases). CDR1 SGDLS and CDR2 YYNGEE come from the germline V gene. The CDR3 runs 14 residues. V was pared by 0 bases and J by 5 bases, with 9 bases between. The CDR3 DNA is TGTGCCAGCAGCGTAGCCACAGGCAACAATGAGCAGTTCTTC. Translation gives CASSVATGNNEQFF.

V gene TRBV7-8 combines with J gene TRBJ1-1, with D maybe TRBD1 (6 bases). The CDR3 is 16 residues long. In germline, CDR1 is SGHVS, CDR2 FQNEAQ. The germline V and J ends were trimmed by 4 bases and 0 bases, with 15 bases remaining between them. CDR3 loop: CASSSRRTAMNTEAFF. CDR3 DNA sequence: TGTGCCAGCAGCTCCCGACGGACAGCGATGAACACTGAAGCTTTCTTT.

The rearrangement links TRBV12-5 to TRBJ1-4; 7 bases agree with TRBD1. This CDR3 has 14 amino acids. CDR1 LGHNT and CDR2 FRNRAP come from the germline V gene. The junction had 5 bases not matched to a gene; V was cut back by 6 bases and J by 4 bases. CDR3 loop: CASGLGQVNEKLFF. CDR3 in DNA: TGTGCTAGTGGCCTAGGACAGGTTAATGAAAAACTGTTTTTT.

This clone was counted once. The chain carries TRBV10-2 and TRBJ2-1; TRBD2 aligns across 12 bases. The CDR3 sequence is 14 residues long. With 10 bases clipped from V and 4 bases from J, the junction kept 5 bases outside the gene matches. Germline CDR1 reads WSHSY; CDR2 reads SAAADI. CDR3 residues: CATQTSGGYNEQFF. The CDR3 DNA reads TGCGCCACCCAGACTAGCGGGGGATACAATGAGCAGTTCTTC.

J is TRBJ1-5 and V is TRBV6-1, with D perhaps TRBD1 (5 bases). Germline loops: CDR1 MNHNS, CDR2 SASEGT. Deletions cut 2 bases from V and 7 bases from J, with 15 bases between. This CDR3 region has 15 residues. CDR3 nucleotides: TGTGCCAGCAGTGAATTTGGTGCGGGGCGACAGCCCCAGCATTTT. Translation: CASSEFGAGRQPQHF.

The J gene is TRBJ1-5, the V gene TRBV19; TRBD1 matches at 7 bases. The CDR3 is made up of 15 amino acids. With 8 bases clipped from V and 4 bases from J, the junction kept 11 bases outside the gene matches. Germline values: CDR1 LNHDA, CDR2 SQIVND (reference sequence). The CDR3 DNA sequence: TGTGCCAGTGGGGAGACAGGGATGGGAAATCAGCCCCAGCATTTT. Its protein product is CASGETGMGNQPQHF.

V is TRBV9 and J is TRBJ2-2; 7 bases fit TRBD1. The CDR3 totals 14 residues. CDR1 and CDR2 (germline): SGDLS, YYNGEE. The V gene end was trimmed by 5 bases and the J gene end by 5 bases; junction bases not matched to a gene: 6. DNA for the CDR3: TGTGCCAGCAGGTTGACAGGGAATACCGGGGAGCTGTTTTTT. It translates to CASRLTGNTGELFF.

The rearrangement links TRBV11-1 to TRBJ2-3, with no clear D. V was shortened by 5 bases and J by 4 bases, with 16 bases between the two germline ends. The CDR3 extends over 15 amino acids. Germline V lookup: CDR1 SGHAT, CDR2 FQDESV (reference sequence). For the CDR3, the DNA is TGTGCCAGCAGCACCTCGGGTCGGGTTGCAGATACGCAGTATTTT. This translates into CASSTSGRVADTQYF.

This clone was seen once. This rearrangement joins TRBV30 to TRBJ1-3, with no clear D. Germline lookup yields CDR1 GTSNPN and CDR2 SVGIG (reference sequence). The CDR3 loop spans 14 amino acids. The V end lost 0 bases, the J end lost 2 bases, and 8 bases lay between the germline ends. The DNA of the CDR3 is TGTGCCTGGAGTGTGGGTCTTACTGGAAACACCATATATTTT. Residues: CAWSVGLTGNTIYF.

The J gene is TRBJ1-2, the V gene TRBV6-1; D unclear. The V end was cut by 0 bases, the J end by 6 bases, with 14 bases between. There are 15 residues in the CDR3. Germline V gene data show CDR1 as MNHNS and CDR2 as SASEGT. CDR3 in DNA: TGTGCCAGCAGTGAAGCGCGGCGGGCGGGCCATGGCTACACCTTC. Protein product: CASSEARRAGHGYTF.

This clone appeared once. The chain has TRBV2 and TRBJ2-2; 10 positions match TRBD2. This CDR3 comprises 16 residues. CDR1 and CDR2 (germline): SNHLY, FYNNEI. V trimming: 4 bases; J trimming: 5 bases; junction bases outside the gene matches: 7. The chain's CDR3 is CASSVTSGEWTGELFF. The DNA of the CDR3 is TGTGCCAGCAGTGTTACTAGCGGGGAATGGACCGGGGAGCTGTTTTTT.

The V call is TRBV5-6, the J call TRBJ1-4; D gene unclear. The germline CDR1 and CDR2 sequences are SGHDT and YYEEEE. CDR3 length: 13 residues. Deletions cut 7 bases from V and 8 bases from J, with 15 bases between. This CDR3 is CASSLSHVEKLFF. CDR3 coding DNA: TGTGCCAGCTCTCTAAGTCACGTGGAAAAACTGTTTTTT.

This rearrangement joins TRBV5-1 to TRBJ1-2; tentative D call: TRBD1 (5 bases). From germline, CDR1 is SGHRS and CDR2 YFSETQ. Trimming took 4 bases from V and 6 from J, leaving 19 bases between them. The CDR3 is made up of 15 amino acids. The CDR3 loop reads CASSEQVNQGHGYTF. In DNA form, the CDR3 reads TGCGCCAGCAGCGAACAAGTAAATCAGGGCCATGGCTACACCTTC.

The chain employs TRBV6-6 and TRBJ1-6, with D perhaps matching TRBD1 (6 bases). Germline V gene sequence: CDR1 MNHNY, CDR2 SVGAGI (reference sequence). Trimming removed 4 bases from V and 8 bases from J, with 9 bases in between. The CDR3 consists of 13 residues. The CDR3 protein is CASSSGVDSPLHF. DNA for the CDR3: TGTGCCAGCAGTTCAGGGGTAGATTCACCCCTCCACTTT.

This clone was counted once. This chain connects TRBV7-3 to TRBJ2-1, with a possible D match to TRBD2 (7 bases). Per germline, CDR1 SGHTA and CDR2 FQGTGA. The germline V and J ends were trimmed by 0 bases and 8 bases, with 14 bases remaining between them. There are 15 residues in the CDR3. The CDR3 reads CASSLTAGAQDEQFF. The CDR3 nucleotides read TGTGCCAGCAGCTTAACCGCGGGGGCTCAGGATGAGCAGTTCTTC.

This chain uses TRBV9 with TRBJ1-5; D is unclear. Deletions cut 0 bases from V and 7 bases from J, with 8 bases between. Germline V gene data show CDR1 as SGDLS and CDR2 as YYNGEE. This CDR3 has 13 residues. The CDR3 region is CASSVGILQPQHF. In nucleotides, the CDR3 is TGTGCCAGCAGCGTAGGAATCTTACAGCCCCAGCATTTT.